The present entry profiles one TCR beta chain with its context. These data are taken from a study of blood T cell repertoires in COVID-19. The wider study: The United States, Italy and Spain supplied acute and convalescent COVID-19 samples.

Trimming took 0 bases from V and 6 from J, leaving 12 bases between them. Germline V gives CDR1 SGHDT, CDR2 YYEEEE. The CDR3 length is 14 residues. In the authors' methods: The assay estimated nucleated cells by amplifying reference gene primers. Assay: immunoSEQ multiplex PCR; the TCRdb copy retains only in-frame clones and omits some. V and J calls and clone size are as listed in that table; D and trimming were resolved from the DNA. Seen here are approximately 80,000 clones, around 91% observed once, and the top ten hold roughly 1%. The chain employs TRBV5-6 and TRBJ1-2, with D perhaps TRBD1 (5 bases). Sequenced material: peripheral blood. The clonotype was recovered from a woman in her fifties or sixties in a cohort sampled during active COVID-19. CDR3 DNA sequence: TGTGCCAGCAGCTTGGTGTCCGGGACTGATGGCTACACCTTC. Amino acids: CASSLVSGTDGYTF.